These 30 T cell receptor beta chains came from one sample sequenced in a study of shared clonotypes between healthy human individuals. Here immunoSEQ multiplex PCR was the method, and the copy in TCRdb shows in-frame clones only, minus some. The table records some 96,000 clones, roughly 45% of them present only once. Sequencing was carried out using PBMCs. These receptors were collected from a woman between 35 and 50 years old in good health. Some clones in this sample may be carry-over from other donors' samples.

The chain couples TRBV30 to TRBJ2-1; D uncertain. The CDR3 runs to 11 residues. V was shortened by 4 bases and J by 8 bases, with 9 bases between the two germline ends. Germline values: CDR1 GTSNPN, CDR2 SVGIG (reference sequence). Here the CDR3 reads CAWTVTDEQFF. Written as DNA, the CDR3 is TGTGCCTGGACGGTAACCGATGAGCAGTTCTTC.

This clone was seen ten or more times. The J gene is TRBJ1-1, the V gene TRBV7-9, with D unclear. V lost 5 bases, J lost 3 bases, and 4 bases lay in between. Per germline, CDR1 SEHNR and CDR2 FQNEAQ (reference sequence). The CDR3 extends over 11 amino acids. The CDR3 is CASSLHTEAFF. CDR3 sequence (DNA): TGTGCCAGCAGCCTTCACACTGAAGCTTTCTTT. Together with reference TRBV7-9 and TRBJ1-1, the CDR3 gives the full variable domain: DTGVSQNPRHKITKRGQNVTFRCDPISEHNRLYWYRQTLGQGPEFLTYFQNEAQLEKSRLLSDRFSAERPKGSFSTLEIQRTEQGDSAMYLCASSLHTEAFFGQGTRLTVV.

In its sample, this clone was seen many times. The chain links TRBV5-1 to TRBJ1-1, with TRBD1 matching 7 bases. J lost 4 bases, V lost 4 bases, and 7 bases had no gene match. CDR1 is SGHRS and CDR2 is YFSETQ in the germline V gene. This CDR3 has 14 residues. The CDR3 nucleotides read TGCGCCAGCAGCCGACAGGGTCTCGCCACTGAAGCTTTCTTT. It is translated as CASSRQGLATEAFF.

Only one count was recorded for this clone. This rearrangement joins TRBV30 to TRBJ2-3, with 10 bases aligning to TRBD2. CDR1 and CDR2 from the germline V gene are GTSNPN and SVGIG (reference sequence). The J segment lost 2 bases and the V segment lost 2 bases, leaving 10 bases of the junction unmatched. The length of the CDR3 is 17 residues. DNA of the CDR3: TGTGCCTGGAGTCTACCACGGACTAGCGGCTACACAGATACGCAGTATTTT. It codes for CAWSLPRTSGYTDTQYF.

The chain links TRBV11-2 to TRBJ2-2; 7 positions agree with TRBD2. The CDR3 totals 15 residues. J gave up 3 bases and V 3 bases, and 4 bases lay outside the gene matches. Germline-derived CDR1 and CDR2 are SGHAT and FQNNGV. Here the CDR3 DNA reads TGTGCCAGCAGCTTTACGGGAGGATACACCGGGGAGCTGTTTTTT. This encodes CASSFTGGYTGELFF.

This clone occurred many times. The chain uses TRBV5-1 and TRBJ2-2; D uncertain. Between the trimmed V and J ends, which lost 4 bases and 7 bases, there was a span of 11 bases. This CDR3 is 13 amino acids long. Germline values: CDR1 SGHRS, CDR2 YFSETQ. The CDR3 sequence is CASSIDPIGELFF. CDR3 DNA: TGCGCCAGCAGCATAGACCCGATCGGGGAGCTGTTTTTT.

Notes on this clone: A far bigger clonotype differs at one base, so this is likely a read error. The V gene is TRBV29-1, the J gene TRBJ2-3, with unresolved D. The ends were cut back, 2 bases at V and 8 bases at J, with 8 bases in the middle. Germline V gene lookup returns CDR1 SQVTM and CDR2 ANQGSEA. The CDR3 is 11 residues long. CDR3 amino acids: CSVENWRTQYF. CDR3 DNA sequence: TGCAGCGTTGAAAATTGGCGTACGCAGTATTTT.

This clone was recorded at least ten times. The chain uses TRBV28 and TRBJ2-3, with 9 bases matching TRBD2. Germline assignment: CDR1 MDHEN and CDR2 SYDVKM. The J segment lost 2 bases and the V segment lost 5 bases, leaving 14 bases of the junction unmatched. The CDR3 has 18 residues. The CDR3 region has the DNA TGTGCCAGCAGTACGGCGGGAGGGCCATCATTTGTCACAGATACGCAGTATTTT. Translated, it gives CASSTAGGPSFVTDTQYF.

This chain links TRBV29-1 with TRBJ2-7, with D possibly matching TRBD1 (6 bases). Trimming left V 6 bases short and J 3 bases short, with 12 bases between. The CDR3 covers 12 residues. Germline CDR1 and CDR2: SQVTM and ANQGSEA. The chain's CDR3 is CSVSTGDYEQYF. CDR3 in DNA: TGCAGCGTGTCGACAGGAGACTACGAGCAGTACTTC.

Regarding this clone: An end of the junction differs from the germline gene, which may be a read error. The rearrangement uses TRBV28 and TRBJ1-1; D possibly corresponds to TRBD1 (6 bases). Per germline, CDR1 MDHEN and CDR2 SYDVKM. This CDR3 has 13 residues. CDR3: CASSKLPGQGIVF. CDR3 nucleotide sequence: TGTGCCAGCAGCAAACTCCCGGGACAAGGGATTGTCTTT.

This clone was seen more than once but under ten times. The chain couples TRBV9 to TRBJ1-6, with 7 bases that match TRBD1. The CDR3 runs 14 residues. V shed 5 bases and J 9 bases; nucleotides not matched to a gene: 8. CDR1 and CDR2 from the germline V gene are SGDLS and YYNGEE. Here the CDR3 DNA reads TGTGCCAGCAGTGCCGGGACAGTTTCTTCACCCCTCCACTTT. It specifies CASSAGTVSSPLHF. The full variable domain, its missing parts supplied by reference TRBV9 and TRBJ1-6, is DSGVTQTPKHLITATGQRVTLRCSPRSGDLSVYWYQQSLDQGLQFLIQYYNGEERAKGNILERFSAQQFPDLHSELNLSSLELGDSALYFCASSAGTVSSPLHFGNGTRLTVT.

This clone came up once. The V gene is TRBV4-3, the J gene TRBJ1-6, with a weak D call TRBD1 (5 bases). The ends were cut back, 0 bases at V and 7 bases at J, with 13 bases in the middle. CDR1 is LGHNA, CDR2 YSLEER, per germline. The CDR3 spans 16 residues. The CDR3 DNA reads as TGCGCCAGCAGCCAAGATCATGCTGGGGGGAATTCACCCCTCCACTTT. Translation gives CASSQDHAGGNSPLHF.

V usage is TRBV7-9 and J usage is TRBJ2-3; TRBD2 agrees at 15 bases. Losses at the gene ends were 3 bases for V and 3 bases for J; bases not matched to a gene: 1. The V gene's germline CDR1 is SEHNR and CDR2 FQNEAQ (reference sequence). The CDR3 covers 16 residues. The CDR3 sequence is CASSFGTSGRTDTQYF. As DNA, the CDR3 is TGTGCCAGCAGCTTTGGGACTAGCGGGAGGACAGATACGCAGTATTTT.

This clone was detected many times. The rearrangement joins TRBV4-1 to TRBJ1-5; 9 nucleotides agree with TRBD1. V shed 3 bases and J 7 bases; nucleotides not matched to a gene: 7. The CDR3 has 15 residues. Looked up from germline, CDR1 is MGHRA and CDR2 is YSYEKL. The DNA of the CDR3 is TGCGCCAGCAGCCAGGGACAGGGTGAGGTGCAGCCCCAGCATTTT. It yields the protein CASSQGQGEVQPQHF.

With regard to this clone: With a far larger clone one base away, a read error is the likely cause. This chain joins TRBV15 and TRBJ2-7; D is possibly TRBD2 (6 bases). CDR1 is LNHNV, CDR2 YYDKDF, per germline (reference sequence). The CDR3 totals 16 residues. The CDR3 reads CATSRGRGTGSYGQYF. The CDR3 nucleotides read TGTGCCACCAGCAGAGGTCGCGGGACCGGTTCCTACGGGCAGTACTTC.

The table lists this clone with many counts. The chain couples TRBV11-2 to TRBJ2-5; D is unresolved. Germline V gene data show CDR1 as SGHAT and CDR2 as FQNNGV. There are 13 residues in the CDR3. V shed 5 bases and J shed 4 bases, with 11 bases lying between them. CDR3 region: CASSPGPRETQYF. The CDR3 nucleotides are TGTGCCAGCAGCCCTGGCCCAAGAGAGACCCAGTACTTC.

This rearrangement joins TRBV20-1 to TRBJ2-7; the D gene is possibly TRBD2 (6 bases). Per germline, CDR1 DFQATT and CDR2 SNEGSKA (reference sequence). Trimming left V 6 bases short and J 4 bases short, with 10 bases between. The CDR3 covers 11 residues. The DNA for the CDR3 is TGCAGTGCAGACGGGACTTACGAGCAGTACTTC. This translates into CSADGTYEQYF.

This clone has at least ten counts. At one boundary the junction diverges from the germline segment, which might be a read error. The chain combines TRBV10-2 with TRBJ1-2; possibly TRBD1 for D (5 bases). Germline V CDR1 and CDR2: WSHSY, SAAADI. There are 12 residues in the CDR3. The CDR3 loop is CASRESGKGYTF. CDR3 DNA sequence: TGCGCCAGCAGGGAGTCAGGGAAGGGCTACACCTTC.

The rearrangement uses TRBV4-3 and TRBJ2-4, with a tentative D call TRBD2 (6 bases). V lost 0 bases and J 5 bases, leaving 14 bases between the germline ends. The CDR3 is 16 residues long. Germline V CDR1 and CDR2: LGHNA, YSLEER. CDR3 nucleotide sequence: TGCGCCAGCAGCCAAGATGTTCGGGGGTCCCAAAACATTCAGTACTTC. This encodes CASSQDVRGSQNIQYF.

The V call is TRBV30, the J call TRBJ2-6; D unclear. This CDR3 region has 13 residues. The germline V gene encodes CDR1 GTSNPN and CDR2 SVGIG (reference sequence). Deletions cut 5 bases from V and 0 bases from J, with 5 bases between. The CDR3 loop reads CAWGYSGANVLTF. CDR3 bases: TGTGCCTGGGGGTACTCTGGGGCCAACGTCCTGACTTTC.

This clone was seen repeatedly, ten times or more. V and J are TRBV30 and TRBJ1-2; no firm D call. The V and J ends lost 4 bases and 2 bases respectively, with 8 bases between them. CDR1 is GTSNPN and CDR2 is SVGIG in the germline V gene (reference sequence). The CDR3 spans 12 residues. The CDR3 nucleotides read TGTGCCTGGAAGGATTACAACTATGGCTACACCTTC. Amino acid sequence: CAWKDYNYGYTF.

The chain employs TRBV7-9 and TRBJ2-3; 9 positions match TRBD1. CDR1 is SEHNR, CDR2 FQNEAQ, per germline (reference sequence). The CDR3 runs to 14 residues. The V gene end was trimmed by 5 bases and the J gene end by 3 bases; junction bases not matched to a gene: 3. CDR3 protein: CASSVGQGTDTQYF. The CDR3 DNA reads as TGTGCCAGCAGCGTAGGACAGGGGACAGATACGCAGTATTTT.

In the case of this clone: This clone may be a read error of a much larger clone one base away. This chain links TRBV6-9 with TRBJ2-1; a weak D match, TRBD1 (5 bases). CDR1 and CDR2 (germline): MNHGY, SVAAGI. The CDR3 loop spans 13 amino acids. The CDR3 DNA is TGTGCCAGCAGACAGGATGCCTACAATGGGCAGTTCTTC. Its translation is CASRQDAYNGQFF.

The chain has TRBV29-1 and TRBJ2-1; D may correspond to TRBD1 or TRBD2 (6 bases each). The V and J ends lost 6 bases and 3 bases respectively, with 15 bases between them. This CDR3 has 14 residues. Germline CDR1 and CDR2: SQVTM and ANQGSEA. Here the CDR3 reads CSVAKGGFYNEQFF. Here the CDR3 DNA reads TGCAGCGTCGCCAAGGGGGGCTTCTACAATGAGCAGTTCTTC.

This clone was observed a handful of times. The V gene is TRBV7-9, the J gene TRBJ2-3; 13 bases map to TRBD2. This CDR3 contains 16 residues. V shed 5 bases, J shed 10 bases, and the junction held 12 bases outside the gene matches. Germline V gene lookup returns CDR1 SEHNR and CDR2 FQNEAQ (reference sequence). DNA of the CDR3: TGTGCCAGCAGCCCCCCCGGGACTAGCGGGGCCCCAGCGCAGTATTTT. Protein: CASSPPGTSGAPAQYF. The full variable domain, completed using reference TRBV7-9 and TRBJ2-3, is DTGVSQNPRHKITKRGQNVTFRCDPISEHNRLYWYRQTLGQGPEFLTYFQNEAQLEKSRLLSDRFSAERPKGSFSTLEIQRTEQGDSAMYLCASSPPGTSGAPAQYFGPGTRLTVL.

This clone has only a few counts. This chain joins TRBV29-1 and TRBJ1-2, with TRBD1 matching 10 bases. With V trimmed by 7 bases and J by 8 bases, 7 bases remained unmatched. The CDR3 runs 12 residues. From germline, CDR1 is SQVTM and CDR2 ANQGSEA. As DNA, the CDR3 is TGCAGCGGAACGACAGGGGGCGCGGGCTACACCTTC. It translates to CSGTTGGAGYTF.

With respect to this clone: This sequence is one base from a far larger clone and is likely a read error. This rearrangement joins TRBV2 to TRBJ1-1; tentative D call: TRBD1 (5 bases). Trimming took off 4 bases at V and 3 bases at J, with 6 bases between the two ends. The CDR3 length is 12 residues. Germline CDR1 is SNHLY and CDR2 is FYNNEI. CDR3: CASSVGDTEAFF. The CDR3 nucleotides read TGTGCCAGCAGTGTGGGGGACACTGAAGCTTTCTTT.

In this sample, this clone turned up many times. The rearrangement joins TRBV6-1 to TRBJ2-7; D is perhaps TRBD1 (6 bases). The CDR3 loop spans 16 amino acids. In germline, CDR1 is MNHNS, CDR2 SASEGT. V lost 2 bases and J lost 6, with 20 bases in between. The CDR3 region is CASSEWLADQGGEQYF. The CDR3 DNA sequence: TGTGCCAGCAGTGAATGGCTCGCGGATCAAGGGGGCGAGCAGTACTTC.

This chain links TRBV18 with TRBJ2-1; the D is unclear. Per the germline V gene, CDR1 is KGHSH and CDR2 is LQKENI. Trimming removed 1 base at V and 5 bases at J, with 9 bases between. CDR3 length: 14 amino acids. CDR3 loop: CASSPLGPNNEQFF. CDR3 nucleotide sequence: TGTGCCAGCTCACCACTGGGTCCGAACAATGAGCAGTTCTTC.

This clone showed up many times. This sequence joins TRBV4-3 and TRBJ1-1; D possibly corresponds to TRBD1 (5 bases). This CDR3 is built from 14 residues. The V gene lost 4 bases and the J gene lost 1 base, with 10 bases spanning the gap. The germline gives CDR1 LGHNA, CDR2 YSLEER. The CDR3 sequence is CASSLTGGNTEAFF. The CDR3 DNA reads TGCGCCAGCAGCCTCACAGGTGGGAACACTGAAGCTTTCTTT.